This TCR beta chain was sequenced for a study of blood T cell repertoires in COVID-19. Looking at the study overall: Samples representing acute and convalescent COVID-19 were sourced from the United States, Italy and Spain. Sample material is recorded as cDNA or gDNA derived from T cells, B-cell-depleted T cells, or PBMCs.

Germline loops: CDR1 SGHTA, CDR2 FQGTGA. The CDR3 has 13 amino acids. V was clipped by 7 bases and J by 9 bases, with 16 bases between them. Study processing details: Using reference gene primer amplification, nucleated cell counts were estimated. Generated by immunoSEQ multiplex PCR, the TCRdb table keeps only in-frame clones and is missing some. That table supplies the V and J calls and clone size; D and trimming were determined from the DNA. The sample yields about 40,000 clones, roughly 80% seen once. Source material: peripheral blood. The gene calls are TRBV7-3 and TRBJ2-1, with D possibly TRBD2 on 5 matching bases. This clonotype originated in a human donor with acute or convalescent COVID-19. The donor label of this sample is uncertain. This CDR3 is CASTPGGPGEQFF. In nucleotides, the CDR3 is TGTGCCAGCACCCCGGGCGGGCCTGGTGAGCAGTTCTTC. Variable domain in full (rest from reference TRBV7-3 and TRBJ2-1): GAGVSQTPSNKVTEKGKYVELRCDPISGHTALYWYRQSLGQGPEFLIYFQGTGAADDSGLPNDRFFAVRPEGSVSTLKIQRTERGDSAVYLCASTPGGPGEQFFGPGTRLTVL.